The next 32 T cell receptor beta chains were all read from a single sample in a study of T cells after yellow fever vaccination. TCRdb re-derived calls from the 5' RACE reads in MiXCR, one entry per CDR3 protein. The sample includes approximately 260,000 distinct CDR3 sequences, roughly 13% of them seen just once. The sample was CD4+ T cells sorted from PBMCs, taken 45 days after the yellow fever booster vaccination. The receptors come from a man aged 25 to 40 who received the YFV17D yellow fever vaccine.

The J gene is TRBJ2-7, the V gene TRBV5-1; D is unresolved. Trimming took off 0 bases at V and 6 bases at J, with 10 bases between the two ends. Per the germline V gene, CDR1 is SGHRS and CDR2 is YFSETQ. This CDR3 is built from 13 residues. The CDR3 DNA is TGCGCCAGCAGCTTGGCTGGCAGGAGCGAGCAGTACTTC. Its translation: CASSLAGRSEQYF.

This clonotype was seen ten or more times. V is TRBV5-1 and J is TRBJ2-3, with 7 bases lining up with TRBD2. V lost 0 bases, J lost 6 bases, and 1 base stayed unmatched. This CDR3 is 13 amino acids long. Per germline, CDR1 SGHRS and CDR2 YFSETQ. The CDR3 region is CASSLELADTQYF. Written as DNA, the CDR3 is TGCGCCAGCAGCTTGGAACTAGCGGATACGCAGTATTTT.

The sample holds a few counts of this clonotype. The chain combines TRBV5-1 with TRBJ2-7; D not certain. V was clipped by 3 bases and J by 0 bases, with 13 bases between them. Looked up from germline, CDR1 is SGHRS and CDR2 is YFSETQ. This CDR3 is 15 amino acids long. The CDR3 is CASSWTVKDSYEQYF. Written as DNA, the CDR3 is TGCGCCAGCAGCTGGACGGTCAAGGACTCCTACGAGCAGTACTTC.

This clonotype was observed once. The germline gene is not matched at one end of the junction; a read error may be the cause. V and J are TRBV9 and TRBJ2-1; 11 bases agree with TRBD2. From germline, CDR1 is SGDLS and CDR2 YYNGEE. This CDR3 has 18 amino acids. The CDR3 region is CAISGSLSISGRGNEQFF. The CDR3 DNA is TGTGCCATCAGCGGATCACTTTCGATTAGCGGGAGGGGCAATGAGCAGTTCTTC.

This clonotype was observed a handful of times. The genes are TRBV5-1 and TRBJ2-1; TRBD2 agrees at 14 bases. The CDR3 totals 17 residues. Looked up from germline, CDR1 is SGHRS and CDR2 is YFSETQ. The junction had 11 bases not matched to a gene; V was cut back by 4 bases and J by 8 bases. CDR3 DNA: TGCGCCAGCAGCCTTGGGACTAGCGGGAGTAGAGGCGATGAGCAGTTCTTC. This encodes CASSLGTSGSRGDEQFF.

The genes are TRBV5-5 and TRBJ1-4; D might be TRBD1 (5 bases). V lost 4 bases and J lost 8, with 12 bases in between. Germline CDR1 reads SGHKS; CDR2 reads YYEKEE (reference sequence). CDR3 size: 13 residues. The CDR3 region is CASSLGPEEKLFF. CDR3 bases: TGTGCCAGCAGCCTGGGACCTGAGGAAAAACTGTTTTTT.

The J gene is TRBJ2-1, the V gene TRBV19, with D unresolved. CDR3 size: 19 residues. V was cut by 5 bases and J by 4 bases, with 27 bases left in between. In germline, CDR1 is LNHDA, CDR2 SQIVND (reference sequence). The CDR3 loop is CASSPPLGLDLGTYNEQFF. CDR3 sequence (DNA): TGTGCCAGTAGTCCGCCGCTGGGTCTAGACTTAGGAACATACAATGAGCAGTTCTTC.

The gene calls are TRBV11-2 and TRBJ2-3; D remains ambiguous. Germline CDR1 is SGHAT and CDR2 is FQNNGV. The CDR3 totals 14 residues. Trimming pared 5 bases from V and 3 bases from J, leaving 12 bases between. The CDR3 protein is CASSQPGLTDTQYF. CDR3 DNA: TGTGCCAGCAGCCAACCTGGGTTGACAGATACGCAGTATTTT.

This chain uses TRBV6-1 with TRBJ1-5; D remains ambiguous. CDR3 size: 13 residues. V lost 3 bases, J lost 6 bases, and 9 bases lay in between. Germline loops: CDR1 MNHNS, CDR2 SASEGT. CDR3: CASSESQGQPQHF. The CDR3 DNA reads TGTGCCAGCAGTGAGAGTCAAGGTCAGCCCCAGCATTTT.

This clonotype was detected only a few times. The chain links TRBV12-3 or TRBV12-4 to TRBJ1-5; D remains ambiguous. This CDR3 contains 12 residues. V dropped 8 bases and J dropped 7 bases, with 12 bases sitting between them. The CDR3 region is CASAVGMQPQHF. CDR3 nucleotides: TGTGCCAGCGCTGTAGGGATGCAGCCCCAGCATTTT.

A few counts support this clonotype. This chain links TRBV29-1 with TRBJ2-5; 12 bases align to TRBD2. CDR3 length: 14 residues. The germline CDR1 and CDR2 sequences are SQVTM and ANQGSEA. Unmatched junction bases numbered 10, after V lost 7 bases and J lost 7 bases. The CDR3 reads CSALTSGSGGTQYF. DNA for the CDR3: TGCAGCGCACTGACTAGCGGGAGCGGTGGGACCCAGTACTTC.

This clonotype was recorded a few times. This chain connects TRBV5-1 to TRBJ2-7; a possible D gene is TRBD2 (6 bases). V shed 5 bases and J shed 7 bases, with 13 bases lying between them. This CDR3 contains 12 residues. CDR1 SGHRS and CDR2 YFSETQ come from the germline V gene. CDR3 sequence (DNA): TGCGCCAGCAGTACCCCCCGGGGGGAGCAGTACTTC. The encoded protein is CASSTPRGEQYF.

This clonotype has just a few counts. The chain joins TRBV27 to TRBJ2-7; 10 bases line up with TRBD2. V lost 6 bases to trimming and J lost 4 bases; unmatched junction nucleotides: 6. Germline lookup yields CDR1 MNHEY and CDR2 SMNVEV (reference sequence). The CDR3 has 14 amino acids. CDR3 DNA: TGTGCCAGCAGGGGTAGCGGGAGGACATACGAGCAGTACTTC. Protein: CASRGSGRTYEQYF.

This clonotype turned up a few times. The CDR3 bases are TGTGCCAGCAGTTTAGGATCTGGGTTAGGATCTAGCACAGATACGCAGTATTTT. This gives the protein CASSLGSGLGSSTDTQYF. V usage is TRBV27 and J usage is TRBJ2-3, with unresolved D. Between the trimmed V and J ends, which lost 2 bases and 0 bases, there was a span of 18 bases. From germline, CDR1 is MNHEY and CDR2 SMNVEV (reference sequence). CDR3 length equals 18 residues.

The genes are TRBV5-1 and TRBJ2-1, with 10 nucleotides matching TRBD2. Germline V gene lookup returns CDR1 SGHRS and CDR2 YFSETQ. The CDR3 loop spans 15 amino acids. The junction had 8 bases not matched to a gene; V was cut back by 6 bases and J by 5 bases. CDR3 DNA: TGCGCCAGCACCCAGGAACTAGCGGGGAACAATGAGCAGTTCTTC. It translates to CASTQELAGNNEQFF.

This clonotype was picked up many times. This rearrangement joins TRBV4-2 to TRBJ2-7; 11 positions agree with TRBD1. The CDR3 loop spans 14 amino acids. Germline assignment: CDR1 LGHNA and CDR2 YNFKEQ. V was clipped by 3 bases and J by 3 bases; unmatched bases: 1. The DNA for the CDR3 is TGTGCCAGCAGCCAGGGACAGGGGGACTACGAGCAGTACTTC. Protein product: CASSQGQGDYEQYF.

This rearrangement joins TRBV7-2 to TRBJ2-7; 11 bases agree with TRBD2. Germline V gene data show CDR1 as SGHTA and CDR2 as FQGNSA. The CDR3 runs 16 residues. With 6 bases clipped from V and 4 bases from J, the junction kept 11 bases outside the gene matches. CDR3: CASRRTSGSVGYEQYF. The DNA for the CDR3 is TGTGCCAGCAGGAGGACTAGCGGGTCCGTAGGGTACGAGCAGTACTTC.

The rearrangement links TRBV20-1 to TRBJ1-2, with 7 bases identical to TRBD1. Trimming removed 0 bases from V and 2 bases from J; junction bases left unmatched: 3. The V gene's germline CDR1 is DFQATT and CDR2 SNEGSKA (reference sequence). The CDR3 contains 14 residues. CDR3 DNA: TGCAGTGCTAGAGAAGGGGGCGCAAACTATGGCTACACCTTC. This codes for CSAREGGANYGYTF.

The rearrangement uses TRBV14 and TRBJ2-7; TRBD1 is a possible D gene (6 bases). V was clipped by 1 base and J by 9 bases, with 16 bases between them. CDR1 SGHDN and CDR2 FVKESK come from the germline V gene. The CDR3 covers 14 residues. The CDR3 loop reads CASSQVQATGGQYF. The CDR3 coding sequence is TGTGCCAGCAGCCAAGTCCAGGCGACAGGAGGGCAGTACTTC.

In this sample, this clonotype turned up a few times. The chain links TRBV2 to TRBJ2-3; D unclear. This CDR3 has 13 amino acids. CDR1 is SNHLY and CDR2 is FYNNEI in the germline V gene. V lost 3 bases, J lost 4 bases, and 8 bases lay in between. The CDR3 reads CASSDVGADTQYF. The CDR3 DNA reads as TGTGCCAGCAGTGATGTTGGGGCAGATACGCAGTATTTT.

The J gene is TRBJ2-1, the V gene TRBV12-3 or TRBV12-4; D uncertain. This CDR3 has 12 amino acids. Trimming removed 9 bases at V and 5 bases at J, with 11 bases between. CDR3 protein: CASLSGNNEQFF. The CDR3 DNA reads as TGTGCCAGTCTTAGTGGGAACAATGAGCAGTTCTTC.

There are a few counts of this clonotype. The V gene is TRBV27, the J gene TRBJ1-5; D is perhaps TRBD1 (6 bases). V lost 3 bases and J 0 bases, leaving 9 bases between the germline ends. This CDR3 region has 15 residues. The germline gives CDR1 MNHEY, CDR2 SMNVEV (reference sequence). Here the CDR3 DNA reads TGTGCCAGCAGTTTGAGGGGGTATAGCAATCAGCCCCAGCATTTT. It codes for CASSLRGYSNQPQHF.

This clonotype was observed at least ten times. The chain carries TRBV18 and TRBJ2-7; 10 positions agree with TRBD1. The V gene's germline CDR1 is KGHSH and CDR2 LQKENI. Trimming removed 6 bases from V and 7 bases from J; junction bases left unmatched: 9. The CDR3 is 14 amino acids. The CDR3 is CASSTGTGATEQYF. In nucleotides, the CDR3 is TGTGCCAGCTCGACCGGGACAGGGGCTACGGAGCAGTACTTC.

This clonotype showed up just a few times. The V gene is TRBV5-4, the J gene TRBJ2-7; 8 bases fit TRBD2. Germline values: CDR1 SGHNT, CDR2 YYREEE (reference sequence). The V gene end was trimmed by 1 base and the J gene end by 0 bases; junction bases not matched to a gene: 3. The CDR3 is 15 residues long. The CDR3 reads CASSLSTSVSYEQYF. The CDR3 DNA reads as TGTGCCAGCAGCTTGTCGACTAGCGTCTCCTACGAGCAGTACTTC. Based on the CDR3 plus reference TRBV5-4 and TRBJ2-7, the full variable domain is ETGVTQSPTHLIKTRGQQVTLRCSSQSGHNTVSWYQQALGQGPQFIFQYYREEENGRGNFPPRFSGLQFPNYSSELNVNALELDDSALYLCASSLSTSVSYEQYFGPGTRLTVT.

This clonotype has only a few counts. DNA of the CDR3: TGTGCCAGCGGAACTAGAGGGGGCACAGATACGCAGTATTTT. It yields the protein CASGTRGGTDTQYF. V is TRBV12-3 or TRBV12-4 and J is TRBJ2-3, with D perhaps matching TRBD1 or TRBD2 (5 bases each). This CDR3 has 14 amino acids. Trimming took 8 bases from V and 1 from J, leaving 13 bases between them.

This clonotype has a handful of counts. The V call is TRBV11-3, the J call TRBJ2-3; D unclear. The CDR3 contains 16 residues. CDR1 and CDR2 (germline): SGHNT, YENEEA. V was pared by 1 base and J by 5 bases, with 16 bases between. The CDR3 loop reads CASSLGGWAGEDTQYF. As DNA, the CDR3 is TGTGCCAGCAGCTTAGGGGGTTGGGCTGGGGAAGATACGCAGTATTTT.

The genes are TRBV7-2 and TRBJ2-3; either TRBD1 or TRBD2 may fit D (5 bases each). Per the germline V gene, CDR1 is SGHTA and CDR2 is FQGNSA. This CDR3 is built from 15 residues. V was clipped by 5 bases and J by 0 bases, with 12 bases between them. The CDR3 sequence is CASSRGGTSTDTQYF. For the CDR3, the DNA is TGTGCCAGCAGCCGGGGCGGTACTAGCACAGATACGCAGTATTTT.

This clonotype was observed a handful of times. The rearrangement links TRBV12-3 or TRBV12-4 to TRBJ2-1; 8 bases align to TRBD2. Trimming cost V 5 bases and J 1 base; bases outside gene matches: 4. The CDR3 has 15 residues. The CDR3 loop reads CASSQSGGSYNEQFF. The DNA of the CDR3 is TGTGCCAGCAGTCAAAGCGGGGGTTCCTACAATGAGCAGTTCTTC.

The J gene is TRBJ2-1, the V gene TRBV11-2; 9 positions match TRBD2. There are 18 residues in the CDR3. Germline-derived CDR1 and CDR2 are SGHAT and FQNNGV. J gave up 4 bases and V 4 bases, and 14 bases lay outside the gene matches. The CDR3 loop is CASSSPAGGSGRYNEQFF. The CDR3 DNA follows: TGTGCCAGCAGCTCCCCGGCGGGTGGTAGCGGGAGATACAATGAGCAGTTCTTC.

This sequence joins TRBV30 and TRBJ1-1; D is uncertain. Germline loops: CDR1 GTSNPN, CDR2 SVGIG (reference sequence). Trimming shortened V by 4 bases and J by 5 bases, and 17 bases separated the two germline ends. The CDR3 contains 14 residues. CDR3 protein: CAWKESGRGTEAFF. The CDR3 DNA sequence: TGTGCCTGGAAGGAGTCAGGCCGGGGAACTGAAGCTTTCTTT. The full variable domain, rest sourced from reference TRBV30 and TRBJ1-1, is SQTIHQWPATLVQPVGSPLSLECTVEGTSNPNLYWYRQAAGRGLQLLFYSVGIGQISSEVPQNLSASRPQDRQFILSSKKLLLSDSGFYLCAWKESGRGTEAFFGQGTRLTVV.

This clonotype was counted between two and nine times. This rearrangement joins TRBV12-3 or TRBV12-4 to TRBJ2-7, with TRBD1 identical over 7 bases. V shed 7 bases and J 4 bases; nucleotides not matched to a gene: 7. This CDR3 region has 13 residues. The CDR3 DNA sequence: TGTGCCAGCACTCAAAGGGGGCAGTACGAGCAGTACTTC. Residues: CASTQRGQYEQYF.

This chain links TRBV7-2 with TRBJ2-7; D perhaps matches TRBD2 (5 bases). CDR3 length equals 15 residues. CDR1 and CDR2 (germline): SGHTA, FQGNSA. Between the trimmed V and J ends, which lost 3 bases and 4 bases, there was a span of 16 bases. The CDR3 loop is CASSFLAKGWYEQYF. CDR3 DNA sequence: TGTGCCAGCAGCTTTTTAGCGAAGGGATGGTACGAGCAGTACTTC.